The clone carrying this T cell receptor (beta chain) was observed a handful of times. Germline loops: CDR1 MNHEY, CDR2 SVGEGT. J lost 4 bases, V lost 6 bases, and 8 bases had no gene match. The CDR3 sequence is 15 residues long. Measured with immunoSEQ multiplex PCR; TCRdb has only the in-frame clones, and not every one. The table lists over 50,000 clones, 86% of them singletons, with 10% to 15% in the top ten. This sample is part of a study of blood T cell repertoires in COVID-19. Sequencing used peripheral blood. This chain joins TRBV6-2 or TRBV6-3 and TRBJ1-2; 10 nucleotides match TRBD1. The sequence was obtained from a man in his 70s with active COVID-19. The CDR3 DNA sequence: TGTGCCAGCAGCTTGCGACAGGGGGCTATCTATGGCTACACCTTC. Its translation: CASSLRQGAIYGYTF.